This TCR beta chain was identified during a study of blood T cell repertoires in COVID-19 (dated by TCRdb to 2018 to 2020). Turning to the overall study: The collaborator samples originated in the United States, Italy and Spain and spanned the acute and convalescent phases of COVID-19. Deeply sampled blood TCRbeta repertoires from subjects exposed to, actively infected with, or recovered from COVID-19 were included in the dataset. The material from the prospective study consisted of cDNA or gDNA derived from T cells, B-cell-depleted T cells, or PBMCs. Where available, HLA class I and class II types were taken from metadata supplied by the sample provider and were not determined by assay-based typing. Samples came from the ongoing ImmuneRACE study (first 160 participants) plus 1,254 subjects from 6 global collaborators. Nearly every sample came with metadata listing a de-identified subject ID, COVID-19 status, age in years and sex. The repertoires were released in a freely available public database meant as a resource for research on the immune response to SARS-CoV-2. General findings and caveats noted by the study authors: Clinical and demographic metadata were provided uncurated, with the amount varying by source and participant.

The collaborating institutions used their own protocols to collect whole blood in K2EDTA tubes. For TCRbeta analysis, collaborators shipped samples in one of three forms: frozen whole blood, isolated PBMCs, or DNA extracted from either of those sample types. Worth noting for this clone: Which antigen it targets is not known. No quality values exist for individual bases; no much larger clone is one base distant.

The immunoSEQ Assay, a bias-controlled multiplex PCR, was used to amplify TCRbeta CDR3 regions from genomic DNA. The paper's data handling went like this. Nucleated cell counts per sample were estimated from amplification of reference gene primers within the assay. Sequence reads were collapsed and filtered to measure the absolute abundance of every unique TCRbeta CDR3 rearrangement. For each sample, productive Simpson clonality was calculated by taking the square root of Simpson's diversity index across productive rearrangements. Here the immuneACCESS table is served through TCRdb, limited to in-frame sequences with V and J called. Missing clones are a known gap in these copies; in checked studies unresolved V genes cover under half, and the rest lacks a known reason. V and J calls and clone size are those listed in that table; D and trimming were worked out from the DNA. For this sample the table gives about 29,000 clones, of which roughly 73% were detected only once. In total, the top ten clones hold 7.5% to 8% of the sample.

Based on the germline V gene (reference sequence), the CDR1 and CDR2 sequences are LNHDA and SQIVND. At the junction V is shortened by 3 bases and J by 0 bases, with 6 bases in between. The CDR3 runs 14 residues from the cysteine to the phenylalanine. Only the CDR3 region is kept as DNA, spanning 42 bases read in frame from base 1. Material: peripheral blood. The chain is assembled from TRBV19 and TRBJ1-3; too little of a D gene remains to name it. The receptor was derived from a woman in her seventies with active or convalescent COVID-19. The CDR3: CASSIYHSGNTIYF. The sequenced DNA is TGTGCCAGTAGTATCTACCACTCTGGAAACACCATATATTTT.